This entry lists 13 T cell receptor beta chains sequenced from one sample in a study of graft-versus-host responses after intestinal transplantation. Generated by immunoSEQ multiplex PCR, the TCRdb table keeps only in-frame clones and is missing some. The sample lists under 20,000 clones; around 93% were seen once. The material was PBMCs, obtained 23 days after intestinal transplant. The receptors shown here come from a human patient who received an intestinal transplant, so some T cells may come from the graft donor.

This chain connects TRBV9 to TRBJ1-6; TRBD1 matches at 8 bases. CDR3 size: 14 residues. CDR1 is SGDLS and CDR2 is YYNGEE in the germline V gene. With 2 bases clipped from V and 7 bases from J, the junction kept 2 bases outside the gene matches. CDR3 region: CASSVTGANSPLHF. CDR3 coding DNA: TGTGCCAGCAGCGTGACAGGGGCCAATTCACCCCTCCACTTT.

The rearrangement joins TRBV5-1 to TRBJ2-2; the D call may be TRBD1 or TRBD2 (5 bases each). Germline assignment: CDR1 SGHRS and CDR2 YFSETQ. CDR3 length equals 12 residues. CDR3 DNA: TGCGCAGGGACGGCGAACACCGGGGAGCTGTTTTTT. It encodes CAGTANTGELFF.

The V and J genes are TRBV6-5 and TRBJ1-5; the D is unclear. The V gene's germline CDR1 is MNHEY and CDR2 SVGAGI. V lost 6 bases and J lost 0, with 12 bases in between. This CDR3 has 15 amino acids. The CDR3 loop is CASSLDGNSNQPQHF. The CDR3 nucleotides are TGTGCCAGCAGCTTGGACGGGAATAGCAATCAGCCCCAGCATTTT.

The rearrangement links TRBV5-6 to TRBJ2-2; tentative D call: TRBD1 (6 bases). This CDR3 contains 18 residues. V was shortened by 0 bases and J by 0 bases, with 15 bases between the two germline ends. From germline, CDR1 is SGHDT and CDR2 YYEEEE. The CDR3 loop reads CASSLELGDTANTGELFF. CDR3 in DNA: TGTGCCAGCAGCTTGGAGTTGGGGGACACCGCGAACACCGGGGAGCTGTTTTTT.

CDR3 sequence: CASSQVRVQAKNIQYF. For the CDR3, the DNA is TGCGCCAGCAGCCAAGTTAGGGTTCAGGCCAAAAACATTCAGTACTTC. The chain carries TRBV4-1 and TRBJ2-4; no clear D. The V end was cut by 1 base, the J end by 1 base, with 11 bases between. There are 16 residues in the CDR3. Germline V gives CDR1 MGHRA, CDR2 YSYEKL.

V and J are TRBV7-9 and TRBJ2-7; D is undetermined. The V gene lost 5 bases and the J gene lost 3 bases, with 11 bases spanning the gap. Germline CDR1 and CDR2: SEHNR and FQNEAQ (reference sequence). CDR3 length equals 13 residues. The CDR3 sequence: CASSPPLGYEQYF. CDR3 sequence (DNA): TGTGCCAGCAGCCCGCCCCTGGGCTACGAGCAGTACTTC.

The chain recombines TRBV7-9 with TRBJ2-7; tentative D call: TRBD2 (5 bases). With 5 bases removed from V and 7 bases from J, the gap between germline ends came to 21 bases. The CDR3 runs 15 residues. In germline, CDR1 is SEHNR, CDR2 FQNEAQ (reference sequence). CDR3 in DNA: TGTGCCAGCAGCCAACCAACCTCGGGAAGAGGTGAGCAGTACTTC. Its translation is CASSQPTSGRGEQYF.

CDR3 amino acids: CAWSIAGSYNEQFF. In nucleotides, the CDR3 is TGTGCCTGGAGTATAGCGGGATCCTACAATGAGCAGTTCTTC. The chain recombines TRBV30 with TRBJ2-1; 8 nucleotides match TRBD2. V dropped 2 bases and J dropped 1; count of bases not matched to a gene: 1. The CDR3 contains 14 residues. Germline V gene lookup returns CDR1 GTSNPN and CDR2 SVGIG (reference sequence).

The table lists this clone with a few counts. The V gene is TRBV6-1, the J gene TRBJ2-7; perhaps TRBD2 as D (6 bases). This CDR3 spans 15 amino acids. The V gene lost 2 bases and the J gene lost 4 bases, with 15 bases spanning the gap. Per germline, CDR1 MNHNS and CDR2 SASEGT. This chain's CDR3 is CASSETPGGIYEQYF. The CDR3 DNA sequence: TGTGCCAGCAGTGAAACCCCTGGAGGGATATACGAGCAGTACTTC.

The V call is TRBV28, the J call TRBJ2-1, with D hard to call. Deletions cut 3 bases from V and 9 bases from J, with 15 bases between. Germline CDR1 is MDHEN and CDR2 is SYDVKM. This CDR3 region has 14 residues. This chain's CDR3 is CASSFPGGNGEQFF. The CDR3 nucleotides are TGTGCCAGCAGTTTCCCTGGCGGTAATGGTGAGCAGTTCTTC.

The genes are TRBV18 and TRBJ1-1; 8 nucleotides match TRBD1. The V segment lost 2 bases and the J segment 1 base; nucleotides outside the gene matches: 6. Germline V CDR1 and CDR2: KGHSH, LQKENI. The CDR3 length is 16 residues. The chain's CDR3 is CASSPTAGTGNTEAFF. For the CDR3, the DNA is TGTGCCAGCTCACCAACCGCCGGGACAGGGAACACTGAAGCTTTCTTT. The whole variable domain, filled in from reference TRBV18 and TRBJ1-1, reads NAGVMQNPRHLVRRRGQEARLRCSPMKGHSHVYWYRQLPEEGLKFMVYLQKENIIDESGMPKERFSAEFPKEGPSILRIQQVVRGDSAAYFCASSPTAGTGNTEAFFGQGTRLTVV.

The chain joins TRBV29-1 to TRBJ2-4; D may be TRBD1 (5 bases). This CDR3 comprises 12 residues. CDR1 is SQVTM and CDR2 is ANQGSEA in the germline V gene. V shed 0 bases and J shed 16 bases, with 16 bases lying between them. For the CDR3, the DNA is TGCAGCGTTGAAGATGGGCGAGCAGGGCAATACTTC. It yields the protein CSVEDGRAGQYF.

The genes are TRBV30 and TRBJ2-5, with TRBD1 matching over 8 bases. Germline CDR1 is GTSNPN and CDR2 is SVGIG (reference sequence). V lost 3 bases and J lost 5; bases outside the gene matches: 8. The CDR3 spans 14 residues. The CDR3 DNA reads as TGTGCCTGGAGCAGGGGACAGGCGGGGGAGACCCAGTACTTC. This gives the protein CAWSRGQAGETQYF.